Shown below are 9 T cell receptor beta chains from a single sample sequenced in a study of blood T cell repertoires in COVID-19. The table came from immunoSEQ multiplex PCR; TCRdb's copy has only in-frame clones and leaves some out. The table lists some 97,000 clones, around four fifths of them singletons. What was sequenced was peripheral blood. Receptor source: a woman in her sixties or seventies with acute or convalescent COVID-19.

This chain uses TRBV3-1 (or the pseudogene TRBV3-2) with TRBJ1-3, with TRBD1 matching over 8 bases. There are 17 residues in the CDR3. Germline-derived CDR1 and CDR2 are LGHDT and YNNKEL (reference sequence). The V gene end was trimmed by 2 bases and the J gene end by 8 bases; junction bases not matched to a gene: 14. This chain's CDR3 is CASSQIGQGSLWDTIYF. CDR3 sequence (DNA): TGTGCCAGCAGCCAAATTGGACAGGGTAGTTTGTGGGACACCATATATTTT.

Here the CDR3 DNA reads TGTGCCAGCTCGCGGGACGGTGGGACCGGGGAGCTGTTTTTT. This codes for CASSRDGGTGELFF. This sequence joins TRBV18 and TRBJ2-2, with D tentatively TRBD2 (6 bases). The V gene lost 6 bases and the J gene lost 5 bases, with 13 bases spanning the gap. Germline values: CDR1 KGHSH, CDR2 LQKENI. The CDR3 contains 14 residues.

The chain has TRBV11-2 and TRBJ2-3; 7 nucleotides align to TRBD2. The germline V gene encodes CDR1 SGHAT and CDR2 FQNNGV. The CDR3 is 17 residues long. V shed 5 bases, J shed 5 bases, and the junction held 16 bases outside the gene matches. CDR3 sequence reads: CASSPRGTNILIDTQYF. Here the CDR3 DNA reads TGTGCCAGCAGCCCTCGAGGGACTAACATCCTGATAGATACGCAGTATTTT.

This rearrangement joins TRBV18 to TRBJ2-7; tentative D call: TRBD1 (5 bases). CDR3 length equals 13 residues. V lost 2 bases to trimming and J lost 4 bases, with 9 bases between them. Germline V gene sequence: CDR1 KGHSH, CDR2 LQKENI. The CDR3 sequence is CASSPDQGYEQYV. The CDR3 DNA is TGTGCCAGCTCACCAGATCAGGGTTACGAGCAGTACGTC.

The V and J genes are TRBV5-6 and TRBJ2-5; D not resolved. CDR1 and CDR2 (germline): SGHDT, YYEEEE. V lost 5 bases and J 7 bases, leaving 9 bases between the germline ends. The CDR3 covers 11 residues. CDR3 nucleotide sequence: TGTGCCAGCAGTCGAGGCCCGACCCAGTACTTC. This translates into CASSRGPTQYF.

The chain carries TRBV5-6 and TRBJ2-7; 8 nucleotides agree with TRBD2. CDR1 and CDR2 from the germline V gene are SGHDT and YYEEEE. V trimming: 0 bases; J trimming: 4 bases; junction bases outside the gene matches: 9. The CDR3 contains 16 residues. CDR3 in DNA: TGTGCCAGCAGCTTGGGCCCTGCGGGGGGATTATACGAGCAGTACTTC. This translates into CASSLGPAGGLYEQYF.

The chain combines TRBV7-8 with TRBJ2-5, with D possibly matching TRBD2 (5 bases). The CDR3 spans 14 residues. V was trimmed by 0 bases and J by 3 bases, leaving 8 bases between them. CDR1 is SGHVS and CDR2 is FQNEAQ in the germline V gene. CDR3 nucleotide sequence: TGTGCCAGCAGCTTAGCTGCCGGGGAAGAGACCCAGTACTTC. Amino acids: CASSLAAGEETQYF.

The sample holds one count of this clone. The rearrangement uses TRBV5-8 and TRBJ2-5, with a possible D match to TRBD1 (6 bases). V lost 0 bases to trimming and J lost 4 bases, with 16 bases between them. The germline CDR1 and CDR2 sequences are SGHTS and YDEGEE. The CDR3 has 16 residues. CDR3 amino acids: CASSLVSGEGSETQYF. CDR3 sequence (DNA): TGTGCCAGCAGCTTGGTGTCAGGGGAAGGTTCAGAGACCCAGTACTTC.

This clone was counted a single time. The V gene is TRBV15, the J gene TRBJ1-1, with D possibly TRBD1 on 5 matching bases. Trimming stripped 5 bases from V and 1 base from J, with 11 bases between. CDR3 size: 14 residues. CDR1 is LNHNV, CDR2 YYDKDF, per germline (reference sequence). As DNA, the CDR3 is TGTGCCACCAGCTTACAGGCGCGGAACACTGAAGCTTTCTTT. This codes for CATSLQARNTEAFF.